This T cell receptor (beta chain) derives from a study of cytomegalovirus exposure and HLA in healthy donors. Study summary: Approximately 190 million T cells yielded under 130 million unique TCR beta sequences in earlier analysis. Overall study results and limits: Certain sequence variants were highly shared and formed a cluster, and this cluster was likely a sequencing artifact. Researchers reported in a later analysis that a missense DCLRE1C variant was tied to TCR beta V- and J-gene trimming. Most TCR sequences showed up rarely, but some public TCRs showed up in many donors.

Germline loops: CDR1 MGHRA, CDR2 YSYEKL. The CDR3 has 13 amino acids. V was clipped by 4 bases and J by 8 bases, with 14 bases between them. Amplification used 60 Vbeta primers and 13 Jbeta primers. Libraries were prepared by immunoSEQ multiplex PCR; TCRdb keeps only in-frame clonotypes and omits some of them. The sample contains around 190,000 clones, over 75% of which appear only once. Regarding this clone: What it recognizes is unknown.

This receptor was obtained from a woman between 45 and 65 years old in good health and CMV-seronegative. This chain connects TRBV4-1 to TRBJ1-1, with a weak D call TRBD1 (5 bases). Material for sequencing was PBMCs. DNA of the CDR3: TGCGCCAGCAGCCCCGTTGGGGCGAACGAAGCTTTCTTT. This gives the protein CASSPVGANEAFF.